The source of this TCR beta chain is a study of T-cell memory formation after mild COVID-19. This clonotype was detected only a few times. The CDR3 runs 14 residues. The germline CDR1 and CDR2 sequences are SQVTM and ANQGSEA. J was trimmed by 9 bases and V by 5 bases; bases with no gene match: 13. TCRdb reprocessed the 5' RACE reads with MiXCR, giving one entry per CDR3 protein. The sample lists 340,000 or so distinct CDR3 sequences; roughly 13% were seen once. The V and J genes are TRBV29-1 and TRBJ2-1; 7 bases are a match to TRBD2. This receptor was obtained from a man between 18 and 29 years old who had mild COVID-19 (a few samples of this study predate the infection). Cell type and time point are not known. The material sequenced was PBMCs or a T cell subset sorted from them (not recorded which). The CDR3: CSVTQRLARGEQFF. The CDR3 coding sequence is TGCAGCGTTACCCAGAGACTAGCTCGAGGTGAGCAGTTCTTC.